These 29 T cell receptor beta chains were sequenced from one sample in a study of T cells in Graves' hyperthyroidism and ophthalmopathy. Amplification of TCR beta CDR3 regions was performed using RNA transcripts as template. With the HTBI primer set, the TCR CDR3 went through a first round of RT-PCR. TCRdb processed the multiplex PCR reads anew with MiXCR; each CDR3 protein has one entry. Found here are about 380,000 distinct CDR3 sequences, roughly 14% of them singletons; the top ten hold less than 25%. Material: blood. All receptors derive from a man aged 25-45 years with Graves' hyperthyroidism that later progressed to Graves' ophthalmopathy.

This clonotype was seen repeatedly, ten times or more. DNA for the CDR3: TGTGCCAGCAGCCAGGGACGGGTGACTGAAGCTTTCTTT. Translation gives CASSQGRVTEAFF. The rearrangement uses TRBV14 and TRBJ1-1, with D maybe TRBD1 (5 bases). The germline gives CDR1 SGHDN, CDR2 FVKESK. The CDR3 is made up of 13 amino acids. Trimming cost V 3 bases and J 5 bases, with 10 bases left between them.

This clonotype was observed a few times. V and J are TRBV15 and TRBJ1-5, with a tentative D call TRBD1 (6 bases). CDR3 length: 13 residues. V was shortened by 5 bases and J by 3 bases, with 8 bases between the two germline ends. CDR1 and CDR2 (germline): LNHNV, YYDKDF (reference sequence). CDR3 amino acids: CATSGQTNQPQHF. In DNA, the CDR3 is TGTGCCACCAGCGGACAGACCAATCAGCCCCAGCATTTT.

This clonotype was seen only a few times. This rearrangement joins TRBV7-9 to TRBJ1-2; no firm D call. CDR1 is SEHNR, CDR2 FQNEAQ, per germline (reference sequence). The CDR3 runs to 14 residues. Trimming removed 1 base at V and 1 base at J, with 7 bases between. CDR3 sequence reads: CASSLVASNYGYTF. In DNA, the CDR3 is TGTGCCAGCAGCTTAGTTGCGAGTAACTATGGCTACACCTTC.

DNA of the CDR3: TGTGCCAGCAGTGAAGACAGGGGAAGGTTGGAAAAACTGTTTTTT. Residues: CASSEDRGRLEKLFF. The V call is TRBV2, the J call TRBJ1-4, with 7 bases aligning to TRBD1. CDR1 is SNHLY and CDR2 is FYNNEI in the germline V gene. V trimming: 1 base; J trimming: 8 bases; junction bases outside the gene matches: 7. This CDR3 has 15 amino acids.

As DNA, the CDR3 is TGTGCCAGCAGCTCGCGGGGGCCCTACGAGCAGTACTTC. Protein: CASSSRGPYEQYF. The V and J genes are TRBV6-1 and TRBJ2-7; possible D gene TRBD2, 7 bases. The CDR3 contains 13 residues. Trimming shortened V by 6 bases and J by 2 bases, and 11 bases separated the two germline ends. The V gene's germline CDR1 is MNHNS and CDR2 SASEGT.

The chain carries TRBV4-1 and TRBJ1-1; maybe TRBD1 (5 bases). Germline lookup yields CDR1 MGHRA and CDR2 YSYEKL. The length of the CDR3 is 15 residues. The V and J ends lost 0 bases and 6 bases respectively, with 14 bases between them. The CDR3 sequence is CASSQDGKGIAEAFF. CDR3 in DNA: TGCGCCAGCAGCCAAGATGGCAAGGGGATAGCTGAAGCTTTCTTT.

This rearrangement joins TRBV12-3 or TRBV12-4 to TRBJ2-3, with TRBD1 matching over 7 bases. This CDR3 contains 14 residues. J gave up 4 bases and V 7 bases, and 8 bases lay outside the gene matches. This chain's CDR3 is CASTRQGFADTQYF. CDR3 coding DNA: TGTGCCAGCACCAGACAGGGATTCGCAGATACGCAGTATTTT.

This clonotype came up many times. The genes are TRBV10-2 and TRBJ1-1; D is unresolved. The CDR3 runs 13 residues. Germline CDR1 and CDR2: WSHSY and SAAADI. The V gene lost 0 bases and the J gene lost 1 base, with 3 bases spanning the gap. CDR3 region: CASSESANTEAFF. CDR3 nucleotides: TGCGCCAGCAGTGAGTCAGCGAACACTGAAGCTTTCTTT.

Regarding this clonotype: One junction end does not reproduce the germline sequence, and a read error may be involved. V and J are TRBV5-5 and TRBJ2-2; 10 bases line up with TRBD2. The length of the CDR3 is 16 residues. Germline V gives CDR1 SGHKS, CDR2 YYEKEE (reference sequence). CDR3 in amino acids: CASGLPAGGEAGELFF. Written as DNA, the CDR3 is TGTGCCAGCGGCTTGCCAGCGGGGGGGGAGGCCGGGGAGCTGTTTTTT.

This clonotype occurred many times. CDR3 sequence (DNA): TGTGCCAGCTCACCACCGACCGGGGGGAACAATGAGCAGTTCTTC. This translates into CASSPPTGGNNEQFF. The V call is TRBV18, the J call TRBJ2-1; TRBD2 agrees at 7 bases. The CDR3 runs to 15 residues. V trimming: 0 bases; J trimming: 5 bases; junction bases outside the gene matches: 4. Germline-derived CDR1 and CDR2 are KGHSH and LQKENI.

About this clonotype itself: A read error may explain this, as a much larger clone is one base away. The chain employs TRBV11-2 and TRBJ1-1; 8 nucleotides agree with TRBD1. The CDR3 length is 14 residues. The germline gives CDR1 SGHAT, CDR2 FQNNGV. The DNA of the CDR3 is TGTGCCAACAGCTTAGAGCAGGGGGCTACTGAAGCTTTCTTT. Translating gives CANSLEQGATEAFF.

The chain combines TRBV20-1 with TRBJ1-2; the D gene is possibly TRBD1 (5 bases). V lost 6 bases and J lost 3, with 14 bases in between. The germline V gene has CDR1 DFQATT and CDR2 SNEGSKA (reference sequence). CDR3 length: 13 amino acids. The CDR3 region has the DNA TGCAGTGCAATGGCCAGGGTGGACTATGGCTACACCTTC. It specifies CSAMARVDYGYTF.

J is TRBJ2-7 and V is TRBV29-1, with 7 bases that match TRBD1. This CDR3 spans 14 amino acids. CDR1 SQVTM and CDR2 ANQGSEA come from the germline V gene. V lost 1 base to trimming and J lost 0 bases; unmatched junction nucleotides: 3. The CDR3 is CSVEGTGSSYEQYF. The CDR3 coding sequence is TGCAGCGTTGAAGGGACAGGAAGCTCCTACGAGCAGTACTTC.

This clonotype was seen a handful of times. V is TRBV11-2 and J is TRBJ1-3, with unresolved D. Germline V gene lookup returns CDR1 SGHAT and CDR2 FQNNGV. The CDR3 is 15 residues long. The ends were cut back, 1 base at V and 4 bases at J, with 11 bases in the middle. The CDR3 loop is CASSLVYAGGNTIYF. DNA for the CDR3: TGTGCCAGCAGCTTAGTGTACGCGGGAGGAAACACCATATATTTT.

This clonotype was observed at least ten times. The chain couples TRBV7-8 to TRBJ1-5, with TRBD1 as a possible D gene (5 bases). CDR1 SGHVS and CDR2 FQNEAQ come from the germline V gene. CDR3 length: 14 residues. Deletions cut 2 bases from V and 6 bases from J, with 11 bases between. The CDR3 region has the DNA TGTGCCAGCAGCTTATATTTCGGGGGTCAGCCCCAGCATTTT. It translates to CASSLYFGGQPQHF.

The chain carries TRBV9 and TRBJ2-7; 13 bases match TRBD2. Germline lookup yields CDR1 SGDLS and CDR2 YYNGEE. CDR3 length: 16 amino acids. V was pared by 0 bases and J by 7 bases, with 7 bases of the junction left unmatched. CDR3 bases: TGTGCCAGCAGCGTAGGGGGACTAGCGGGGTCGGTAGAGCAGTACTTC. Its translation: CASSVGGLAGSVEQYF. Combining the CDR3 with reference TRBV9 and TRBJ2-7 gives the whole variable domain DSGVTQTPKHLITATGQRVTLRCSPRSGDLSVYWYQQSLDQGLQFLIQYYNGEERAKGNILERFSAQQFPDLHSELNLSSLELGDSALYFCASSVGGLAGSVEQYFGPGTRLTVT.

The J gene is TRBJ1-1, the V gene TRBV30; D call uncertain. This CDR3 has 12 residues. The V gene lost 3 bases and the J gene lost 4 bases, with 9 bases spanning the gap. Germline assignment: CDR1 GTSNPN and CDR2 SVGIG (reference sequence). In DNA form, the CDR3 reads TGTGCCTGGAGGGCCGACGTCACTGAAGCTTTCTTT. Its translation: CAWRADVTEAFF.

The chain has TRBV19 and TRBJ2-7, with D unresolved. This CDR3 comprises 14 residues. CDR1 and CDR2 (germline): LNHDA, SQIVND (reference sequence). V dropped 5 bases and J dropped 4 bases, with 15 bases sitting between them. This CDR3 reads CASSYSYSEYEQYF. The DNA of the CDR3 is TGTGCCAGTAGTTATTCGTACAGCGAATACGAGCAGTACTTC.

V usage is TRBV4-1 and J usage is TRBJ1-1; 9 positions match TRBD1. Germline CDR1 is MGHRA and CDR2 is YSYEKL. This CDR3 spans 15 amino acids. Losses at the gene ends were 0 bases for V and 10 bases for J; bases not matched to a gene: 9. CDR3 nucleotides: TGCGCCAGCAGCCAAGAACACAACAGGGGGCGCGGAGCTTTCTTT. It specifies CASSQEHNRGRGAFF.

Ten or more counts support this clonotype. J is TRBJ2-1 and V is TRBV7-3; D might be TRBD1 (6 bases). Looked up from germline, CDR1 is SGHTA and CDR2 is FQGTGA. There are 13 residues in the CDR3. V was cut by 4 bases and J by 5 bases, with 9 bases left in between. In DNA form, the CDR3 reads TGTGCCAGCAGCTGGGGGCGCAACAATGAGCAGTTCTTC. Amino acid sequence: CASSWGRNNEQFF. The variable domain in full, with the rest retrieved from reference TRBV7-3 and TRBJ2-1, is GAGVSQTPSNKVTEKGKYVELRCDPISGHTALYWYRQSLGQGPEFLIYFQGTGAADDSGLPNDRFFAVRPEGSVSTLKIQRTERGDSAVYLCASSWGRNNEQFFGPGTRLTVL.

The chain employs TRBV7-2 and TRBJ1-5; 10 nucleotides align to TRBD1. The V segment lost 3 bases and the J segment 0 bases; nucleotides outside the gene matches: 8. Germline V lookup: CDR1 SGHTA, CDR2 FQGNSA. The CDR3 runs 18 residues. CDR3 nucleotides: TGTGCCAGCAGCTTCGCCGGGACAGGGGCTTATAGCAATCAGCCCCAGCATTTT. Its translation: CASSFAGTGAYSNQPQHF.

Comment on this clonotype: The conserved final phenylalanine or tryptophan is absent from the CDR3, which likely points to a read error. The limits of the CDR3 on the DNA are not certain, so only TCRdb's listed CDR3 is given. This rearrangement joins TRBV5-1 to TRBJ1-1. Germline V gives CDR1 SGHRS, CDR2 YFSETQ. The CDR3 contains 15 residues when both ends are counted. The CDR3 reads CASSLVGTMNTEALV.

This clonotype was seen a few times. This chain links TRBV6-1 with TRBJ2-3, with D possibly being TRBD1 (6 bases). This CDR3 contains 16 residues. Trimming pared 5 bases from V and 4 bases from J, leaving 19 bases between. The germline V gene encodes CDR1 MNHNS and CDR2 SASEGT. CDR3 protein: CASSQPTGRYPDTQYF. The CDR3 bases are TGTGCCAGCAGTCAACCGACAGGAAGGTATCCAGATACGCAGTATTTT.

This clonotype was seen many times. The V and J genes are TRBV20-1 and TRBJ2-1, with 13 bases identical to TRBD2. Germline CDR1 and CDR2: DFQATT and SNEGSKA (reference sequence). Germline trimming cut 6 bases from V and 5 bases from J; bases unmatched to any gene: 10. CDR3 length equals 16 residues. This chain's CDR3 is CSATPGLAGSNNEQFF. In DNA, the CDR3 is TGCAGTGCAACCCCGGGACTAGCGGGGAGCAACAATGAGCAGTTCTTC.

This clonotype was seen a handful of times. The chain employs TRBV5-6 and TRBJ1-6; the D is unclear. Germline CDR1 and CDR2: SGHDT and YYEEEE. Deletions cut 1 base from V and 6 bases from J, with 5 bases between. This CDR3 region has 13 residues. CDR3 nucleotide sequence: TGTGCCAGCAGCTTGCAAGTTAATTCACCCCTCCACTTT. This codes for CASSLQVNSPLHF. Full variable domain (outside the CDR3, taken from reference TRBV5-6 and TRBJ1-6): DAGVTQSPTHLIKTRGQQVTLRCSPKSGHDTVSWYQQALGQGPQFIFQYYEEEERQRGNFPDRFSGHQFPNYSSELNVNALLLGDSALYLCASSLQVNSPLHFGNGTRLTVT.

In this sample, this clonotype turned up a few times. V usage is TRBV12-3 or TRBV12-4 and J usage is TRBJ2-1, with 7 bases lining up with TRBD2. Trimming removed 2 bases from V and 4 bases from J; junction bases left unmatched: 11. CDR3 length equals 17 residues. In DNA, the CDR3 is TGTGCCAGCAGTTTAATCCTAACGGGGGGTATTTACAATGAGCAGTTCTTC. Protein sequence: CASSLILTGGIYNEQFF.

This clonotype was counted many times. The V gene is TRBV6-1, the J gene TRBJ2-5; possible D gene TRBD2, 6 bases. CDR3 length: 13 residues. CDR1 and CDR2 (germline): MNHNS, SASEGT. Trimming cost V 5 bases and J 2 bases, with 9 bases left between them. For the CDR3, the DNA is TGTGCCAGCAGTTTAGCGGAACAAGAGACCCAGTACTTC. Encoded protein: CASSLAEQETQYF.

V gene TRBV7-8 combines with J gene TRBJ2-3, with 10 positions matching TRBD2. The length of the CDR3 is 17 residues. Germline V lookup: CDR1 SGHVS, CDR2 FQNEAQ. V trimming: 6 bases; J trimming: 5 bases; junction bases outside the gene matches: 14. CDR3 protein: CASSSQSGGAGGDTQYF. Here the CDR3 DNA reads TGTGCCAGCAGTTCCCAGAGCGGGGGGGCCGGAGGAGATACGCAGTATTTT.

This clonotype was detected many times. The chain uses TRBV5-1 and TRBJ2-7; 10 positions agree with TRBD1. This CDR3 spans 16 amino acids. The V gene's germline CDR1 is SGHRS and CDR2 YFSETQ. Trimming at V came to 1 base and at J to 5 bases, leaving 9 bases not matched to a gene. The DNA of the CDR3 is TGCGCCAGCAGCTTGAGATCCGGGACAGGGGCCAACGAGCAGTACTTC. This translates into CASSLRSGTGANEQYF.